This T cell receptor (beta chain) was profiled in a study of response to subunit inactivated influenza vaccine. TCRdb re-derived calls from the RT-PCR reads in MiXCR, one entry per CDR3 protein. This sample has 500,000 to 600,000 distinct CDR3 sequences, with approximately 10% found just once. V trimming: 3 bases; J trimming: 0 bases; junction bases outside the gene matches: 2. Germline assignment: CDR1 SGDLS and CDR2 YYNGEE. This CDR3 contains 15 residues. This clonotype occurred a few times. These sequences were also reported in another study, on T cells expressing NK-cell markers. That paper notes: 5'RACE template switching with UMIs generated TCR beta cDNA. The sequencing cohort of eight donors included seven HCMV-seropositive individuals and one seronegative individual. Roughly 6 of the donors carried dominant NKG2C+ clonotypes that took up roughly 1.0-8% of their CD8+ T cells. These clonotypes additionally ranked first within the CD3+CD56-NKG2C+ fraction of a handful of donors. Expanded clones of NKG2C+ T cells had an unclear HCMV specificity.

V and J are TRBV9 and TRBJ2-7, with TRBD1 identical over 11 bases. This sample comprised PBMCs from blood, obtained on the day of vaccination. The TCR comes from a man aged 50 to 60 who received an inactivated influenza vaccine. The CDR3 protein is CASSGGTGGSYEQYF. The CDR3, as DNA: TGTGCCAGCAGCGGTGGGACAGGGGGCTCCTACGAGCAGTACTTC.